Each of the 28 T cell receptor beta chains below was sequenced from the same sample in a study of CD8+ T cells in alopecia areata. cDNA serving as the sequencing template came from extracted, reverse transcribed RNA. The protocol was immunoSEQ multiplex PCR, while the TCRdb copy is restricted to in-frame clones and leaves out a portion. Among over 200,000 clones listed, 64% were seen once. Stated treatment: oral pan-JAK inhibitor, 5-10 mg twice daily. The material sequenced was CD4+ T cells sorted from blood, taken at week 4, from a patient treated with tofacitinib. All receptors derive from a human donor with alopecia areata.

The V and J genes are TRBV30 and TRBJ2-7; possibly TRBD1 for D (5 bases). CDR3 size: 12 residues. V lost 8 bases, J lost 2 bases, and 13 bases lay in between. Germline CDR1 GTSNPN, CDR2 SVGIG (reference sequence). The chain's CDR3 is CAGAGHAYEQYF. CDR3 nucleotides: TGTGCCGGGGCCGGCCATGCCTACGAGCAGTACTTC.

The chain has TRBV5-6 and TRBJ2-7; TRBD2 might be the D (5 bases). The CDR3 is made up of 14 amino acids. CDR1 and CDR2 (germline): SGHDT, YYEEEE. With 3 bases removed from V and 6 bases from J, the gap between germline ends came to 16 bases. The CDR3 DNA follows: TGTGCCAGCAGCTCCCGACTATTTGAGGCCGAGCAGTACTTC. Translated: CASSSRLFEAEQYF.

The chain employs TRBV19 and TRBJ2-2; 9 bases align to TRBD2. The CDR3 is made up of 15 amino acids. The germline V gene encodes CDR1 LNHDA and CDR2 SQIVND (reference sequence). J lost 6 bases, V lost 11 bases, and 13 bases had no gene match. The chain's CDR3 is CASRAGGQVPGELFF. Here the CDR3 DNA reads TGTGCCTCCCGGGCGGGGGGGCAGGTACCCGGGGAGCTGTTTTTT.

The rearrangement links TRBV4-1 to TRBJ2-5; maybe TRBD1 (5 bases). CDR1 is MGHRA, CDR2 YSYEKL, per germline. This CDR3 has 13 residues. V was pared by 5 bases and J by 4 bases, with 11 bases between. The CDR3 coding sequence is TGCGCCAGCAGCAGCTCAGGGTCAGAGACCCAGTACTTC. It specifies CASSSSGSETQYF.

The chain combines TRBV2 with TRBJ2-1; D is undetermined. CDR3 length equals 12 residues. The germline V gene encodes CDR1 SNHLY and CDR2 FYNNEI. Between the trimmed V and J ends, which lost 3 bases and 2 bases, there was a span of 2 bases. This CDR3 reads CASSDPYNEQFF. As DNA, the CDR3 is TGTGCCAGCAGTGACCCCTACAATGAGCAGTTCTTC.

The chain uses TRBV2 and TRBJ2-5; 8 positions match TRBD2. After removal of 6 bases from V and 4 bases from J, the junction contained 13 bases not matched to a gene. This CDR3 has 16 residues. From germline, CDR1 is SNHLY and CDR2 FYNNEI. The CDR3 coding sequence is TGTGCCAGCAGAATCGGCGGGGGGACGACGGGAGAGACCCAGTACTTC. Translating gives CASRIGGGTTGETQYF.

The gene calls are TRBV4-3 and TRBJ1-6, with TRBD1 matching 10 bases. CDR3 size: 16 residues. The ends lost 1 base at V and 9 bases at J; junction bases unmatched: 6. The V gene's germline CDR1 is LGHNA and CDR2 YSLEER. The CDR3 DNA sequence: TGCGCCAGCAGCCAAGTTTTGGGACAGGGGATTTCACCCCTCCACTTT. This translates into CASSQVLGQGISPLHF.

The rearrangement joins TRBV29-1 to TRBJ1-2, with 8 bases lining up with TRBD1. Germline V gene sequence: CDR1 SQVTM, CDR2 ANQGSEA. The CDR3 has 12 residues. Losses at the gene ends were 3 bases for V and 6 bases for J; bases not matched to a gene: 3. DNA of the CDR3: TGCAGCGTTGATTCGACAGGGGATGGCTACACCTTC. It yields the protein CSVDSTGDGYTF.

The J gene is TRBJ1-2, the V gene TRBV30, with D hard to call. Between the trimmed V and J ends, which lost 0 bases and 7 bases, there was a span of 12 bases. The CDR3 sequence is 13 residues long. In germline, CDR1 is GTSNPN, CDR2 SVGIG (reference sequence). This CDR3 reads CAWSVSGSGGYTF. The DNA for the CDR3 is TGTGCCTGGAGTGTATCAGGTAGCGGTGGCTACACCTTC.

The chain employs TRBV6-5 and TRBJ1-1, with a tentative D call TRBD1 (5 bases). The V end lost 0 bases, the J end lost 4 bases, and 12 bases lay between the germline ends. This CDR3 is 15 amino acids long. CDR1 MNHEY and CDR2 SVGAGI come from the germline V gene. The CDR3: CASSYSGQGRTEAFF. In nucleotides, the CDR3 is TGTGCCAGCAGTTACTCCGGGCAGGGCCGCACTGAAGCTTTCTTT.

CDR3 bases: TGTGCCAGCAGTTATGGACAAAGCGGGGAGCTTGCCTACGAGCAGTACTTC. Translated, it gives CASSYGQSGELAYEQYF. The chain has TRBV6-8 and TRBJ2-7; TRBD2 agrees at 7 bases. Per germline, CDR1 MNHGY and CDR2 SAAAGT. The V and J ends lost 3 bases and 2 bases, in that order; junction bases with no gene match: 13. The CDR3 has 17 amino acids.

This clone was observed a few times. CDR3 sequence reads: CASSLAAGELFF. For the CDR3, the DNA is TGTGCCAGCAGCTTGGCCGCCGGGGAGCTGTTTTTT. V is TRBV5-6 and J is TRBJ2-2; D unresolved. Germline CDR1 SGHDT, CDR2 YYEEEE. CDR3 length: 12 amino acids. Trimming took off 0 bases at V and 6 bases at J, with 3 bases between the two ends.

The rearrangement uses TRBV18 and TRBJ2-7, with TRBD2 matching over 11 bases. The V gene end was trimmed by 1 base and the J gene end by 1 base; junction bases not matched to a gene: 3. The germline gives CDR1 KGHSH, CDR2 LQKENI. The CDR3 is made up of 16 amino acids. CDR3 sequence: CASSPLLAGESYEQYF. As DNA, the CDR3 is TGTGCCAGCTCACCACTACTAGCGGGGGAGTCCTACGAGCAGTACTTC.

Points on this clone: At the DNA level, this CDR3 is encoded by other sequences in the same sample as well. The gene calls are TRBV30 and TRBJ1-3, with D maybe TRBD1 (6 bases). Germline CDR1 and CDR2: GTSNPN and SVGIG (reference sequence). The CDR3 has 14 residues. Deletions cut 3 bases from V and 1 base from J, with 10 bases between. Here the CDR3 reads CAWSLGGSGNTIYF. The DNA of the CDR3 is TGTGCCTGGAGCCTAGGGGGATCTGGAAACACCATATATTTT.

This rearrangement joins TRBV11-2 to TRBJ2-5; 8 bases line up with TRBD1. V dropped 5 bases and J dropped 6; count of bases not matched to a gene: 11. Germline loops: CDR1 SGHAT, CDR2 FQNNGV. The CDR3 runs to 15 residues. The CDR3 spells CASSPVTGVVKTQYF. Here the CDR3 DNA reads TGTGCCAGCAGCCCTGTGACAGGGGTCGTAAAGACCCAGTACTTC.

This chain joins TRBV2 and TRBJ2-7; 11 bases are a match to TRBD2. Trimming at V came to 6 bases and at J to 6 bases, leaving 7 bases not matched to a gene. CDR3 length: 14 residues. Germline loops: CDR1 SNHLY, CDR2 FYNNEI. CDR3 protein: CASRVAGGPREQYF. In DNA, the CDR3 is TGTGCCAGCAGGGTAGCGGGGGGGCCTCGCGAGCAGTACTTC.

In this sample, this clone turned up once. V is TRBV11-3 and J is TRBJ2-1; D is unclear. V lost 5 bases and J 4 bases, leaving 3 bases between the germline ends. Looked up from germline, CDR1 is SGHNT and CDR2 is YENEEA. The CDR3 sequence is 11 residues long. For the CDR3, the DNA is TGTGCCAGCAGCCGTTACAATGAGCAGTTCTTC. Translation gives CASSRYNEQFF.

The rearrangement uses TRBV11-3 and TRBJ2-5, with TRBD2 matching over 9 bases. V was pared by 5 bases and J by 5 bases, with 12 bases of the junction left unmatched. CDR1 and CDR2 (germline): SGHNT, YENEEA. The CDR3 consists of 16 residues. The CDR3 is CASSLKRGEVWETQYF. CDR3 sequence (DNA): TGTGCCAGCAGCCTCAAGCGGGGGGAGGTCTGGGAGACCCAGTACTTC.

The chain joins TRBV13 to TRBJ1-3; D unclear. Deletions cut 5 bases from V and 4 bases from J, with 9 bases between. There are 13 residues in the CDR3. Germline assignment: CDR1 PRHDT and CDR2 FYEKMQ (reference sequence). As DNA, the CDR3 is TGTGCCAGCAGCCACTCCGGGGGAAACACCATATATTTT. Translated, it gives CASSHSGGNTIYF.

The V gene is TRBV2, the J gene TRBJ2-2, with D unresolved. CDR1 and CDR2 (germline): SNHLY, FYNNEI. The V end was cut by 1 base, the J end by 0 bases, with 9 bases between. The CDR3 length is 16 residues. The chain's CDR3 is CASSEGPIANTGELFF. DNA of the CDR3: TGTGCCAGCAGTGAAGGGCCGATCGCGAACACCGGGGAGCTGTTTTTT.

A few counts support this clone. The chain couples TRBV28 to TRBJ1-2; D is perhaps TRBD1 (5 bases). The CDR3 has 14 amino acids. Germline-derived CDR1 and CDR2 are MDHEN and SYDVKM. V gave up 3 bases and J gave up 3 bases, with 11 bases separating them. CDR3 residues: CASSLGGSYYGYTF. The CDR3 bases are TGTGCCAGCAGTTTGGGGGGGTCGTACTATGGCTACACCTTC.

The J gene is TRBJ1-5, the V gene TRBV18, with D maybe TRBD1 (5 bases). V dropped 8 bases and J dropped 1 base, with 12 bases sitting between them. CDR3 length: 14 amino acids. Germline CDR1 and CDR2: KGHSH and LQKENI. This CDR3 reads CASTTDLSNQPQHF. The CDR3, as DNA: TGTGCCAGCACGACAGATTTAAGCAATCAGCCCCAGCATTTT.

The J gene is TRBJ2-1, the V gene TRBV14, with 13 bases lining up with TRBD2. The CDR3 sequence is 15 residues long. Per germline, CDR1 SGHDN and CDR2 FVKESK. The junction had 1 base not matched to a gene; V was cut back by 2 bases and J by 6 bases. For the CDR3, the DNA is TGTGCCAGCAGCCAAACTAGCGGGGGGGCCAATGAGCAGTTCTTC. As protein: CASSQTSGGANEQFF.

Of note for this clone: At one boundary the junction diverges from the germline segment, which might be a read error. This sample includes further DNA sequences coding for the same CDR3. The chain is built from TRBV11-2 and TRBJ1-6, with 7 nucleotides matching TRBD1. The CDR3 covers 18 residues. The germline CDR1 and CDR2 sequences are SGHAT and FQNNGV. This chain's CDR3 is CASSLSAGGSSYNSPLHF. In nucleotides, the CDR3 is TGCGCCAGCAGCCTATCAGCAGGGGGGAGCTCCTATAATTCACCCCTCCACTTT.

The chain combines TRBV30 with TRBJ2-5, with 7 bases that match TRBD1. V shed 2 bases and J 4 bases; nucleotides not matched to a gene: 1. CDR1 GTSNPN and CDR2 SVGIG come from the germline V gene (reference sequence). The CDR3 contains 12 residues. CDR3 coding DNA: TGTGCCTGGAGTCACAGGGGAGAGACCCAGTACTTC. Amino acids: CAWSHRGETQYF.

This clone has more than one count but fewer than ten. The rearrangement links TRBV30 to TRBJ2-1; 7 bases map to TRBD2. Germline values: CDR1 GTSNPN, CDR2 SVGIG (reference sequence). This CDR3 is built from 15 residues. The V and J ends lost 1 base and 7 bases, in that order; junction bases with no gene match: 10. In DNA, the CDR3 is TGTGCCTGGAGTGATGGGTGGGGCGGGGGAAATGAGCAGTTCTTC. Protein product: CAWSDGWGGGNEQFF.

This chain uses TRBV5-6 with TRBJ1-2; D is undetermined. Germline V gene lookup returns CDR1 SGHDT and CDR2 YYEEEE. V shed 0 bases and J shed 0 bases, with 3 bases lying between them. The CDR3 runs 13 residues. CDR3 DNA: TGTGCCAGCAGCTTGGTCGCTAACTATGGCTACACCTTC. It codes for CASSLVANYGYTF.

This clone turned up a few times. J is TRBJ2-5 and V is TRBV7-2, with D unresolved. Trimming stripped 5 bases from V and 3 bases from J, with 10 bases between. The CDR3 contains 13 residues. CDR1 SGHTA and CDR2 FQGNSA come from the germline V gene. Here the CDR3 reads CASSAQDKETQYF. The CDR3 DNA is TGTGCCAGCAGCGCCCAAGACAAAGAGACCCAGTACTTC.